These 24 T cell receptor beta chains originate from one sample sequenced in a study of blood T cell repertoires in COVID-19. Profiled with immunoSEQ multiplex PCR; TCRdb holds only in-frame clones, not every one. The top ten clones hold over 1.5% of a sample with a few hundred thousand clones, 86% of them seen once. Sequencing was carried out using peripheral blood. These receptors were obtained from a man between 25 and 39 years old with active or convalescent COVID-19.

The chain couples TRBV18 to TRBJ1-6; a weak D match, TRBD1 (5 bases). V was pared by 8 bases and J by 8 bases, with 16 bases between. There are 14 residues in the CDR3. The germline V gene has CDR1 KGHSH and CDR2 LQKENI. CDR3 sequence: CASNPDGGDSPLHF. Written as DNA, the CDR3 is TGTGCCAGCAACCCGGATGGGGGGGATTCACCCCTCCACTTT.

The chain combines TRBV6-4 with TRBJ2-7; 8 bases are shared with TRBD1. Germline values: CDR1 MRHNA, CDR2 SNTAGT. With V trimmed by 2 bases and J by 0 bases, 9 bases remained unmatched. The CDR3 loop spans 17 amino acids. CDR3 DNA sequence: TGTGCCAGCAGTGACGGTCCCGGGACAGGAGACTCCTACGAGCAGTACTTC. Protein: CASSDGPGTGDSYEQYF.

The chain is built from TRBV6-5 and TRBJ2-5; 8 bases agree with TRBD1. Germline V gene sequence: CDR1 MNHEY, CDR2 SVGAGI. The ends lost 5 bases at V and 7 bases at J; junction bases unmatched: 12. The CDR3 runs 15 residues. CDR3 loop: CASSPTGEVPRTQYF. The CDR3 bases are TGTGCCAGCAGTCCGACAGGGGAGGTCCCTCGGACCCAGTACTTC.

This clone appeared once. V usage is TRBV25-1 and J usage is TRBJ1-1, with 9 bases that match TRBD1. The germline V gene encodes CDR1 MGHDK and CDR2 SYGVNS. The CDR3 contains 18 residues. V dropped 4 bases and J dropped 1; count of bases not matched to a gene: 13. The chain's CDR3 is CASSGNRGHGGANTEAFF. The CDR3, as DNA: TGTGCCAGCAGTGGAAACAGGGGGCATGGAGGTGCGAACACTGAAGCTTTCTTT.

The chain recombines TRBV7-8 with TRBJ2-7; D unclear. CDR3 length equals 13 residues. Trimming removed 2 bases from V and 3 bases from J, with 8 bases in between. Germline loops: CDR1 SGHVS, CDR2 FQNEAQ. CDR3 loop: CASSLNEHYEQYF. CDR3 nucleotide sequence: TGTGCCAGCAGCTTAAACGAGCACTACGAGCAGTACTTC.

The chain employs TRBV5-4 and TRBJ2-1; 14 bases are a match to TRBD2. The CDR3 has 18 amino acids. J lost 9 bases, V lost 3 bases, and 14 bases had no gene match. CDR1 is SGHNT, CDR2 YYREEE, per germline (reference sequence). CDR3 DNA: TGTGCCAGCAGCTCGCTGACTAGCGGGGGGGATCCCGGGTCTGAGCAGTTCTTC. It yields the protein CASSSLTSGGDPGSEQFF.

The V call is TRBV5-1, the J call TRBJ2-7; no firm D call. The germline V gene encodes CDR1 SGHRS and CDR2 YFSETQ. This CDR3 comprises 13 residues. Trimming removed 4 bases from V and 6 bases from J, with 14 bases in between. In nucleotides, the CDR3 is TGCGCCAGCAGCCCCACCGCCCTGCGCGAGCAGTACTTC. This sequence encodes CASSPTALREQYF.

This clone is a singleton in its sample. The gene calls are TRBV5-1 and TRBJ2-7; 9 positions agree with TRBD1. Germline trimming cut 0 bases from V and 11 bases from J; bases unmatched to any gene: 9. Per the germline V gene, CDR1 is SGHRS and CDR2 is YFSETQ. This CDR3 is built from 14 residues. The CDR3 reads CASSLGDRVNREYF. The CDR3 nucleotides are TGCGCCAGCAGCTTGGGGGACAGGGTTAACAGGGAGTACTTC.

The V gene is TRBV12-5, the J gene TRBJ1-1; D gene unclear. Trimming cost V 0 bases and J 8 bases, with 10 bases left between them. In germline, CDR1 is LGHNT, CDR2 FRNRAP. The length of the CDR3 is 13 residues. CDR3 coding DNA: TGTGCTAGTGGTTTGGTACGGTTATCCGAAGCTTTCTTT. Translation gives CASGLVRLSEAFF.

The count of this clone is one. The chain combines TRBV6-5 with TRBJ1-1, with a tentative D call TRBD1 (6 bases). The CDR3 runs to 11 residues. Trimming left V 5 bases short and J 11 bases short, with 12 bases between. CDR1 MNHEY and CDR2 SVGAGI come from the germline V gene. CDR3 DNA sequence: TGTGCCAGCAGTAATGGGGGGGGCGCTTTCTTT. This encodes CASSNGGGAFF.

V is TRBV6-5 and J is TRBJ2-7; the match to TRBD2 covers 11 bases. CDR3 length: 14 amino acids. In germline, CDR1 is MNHEY, CDR2 SVGAGI. V trimming: 6 bases; J trimming: 6 bases; junction bases outside the gene matches: 7. The CDR3 spells CASRTSGGRGEQYF. The CDR3 coding sequence is TGTGCCAGCAGAACTAGCGGGGGTAGGGGCGAGCAGTACTTC.

V usage is TRBV4-2 and J usage is TRBJ1-5; 7 nucleotides line up with TRBD1. V lost 3 bases, J lost 5 bases, and 10 bases stayed unmatched. Germline CDR1 LGHNA, CDR2 YNFKEQ. The CDR3 is 16 residues long. DNA for the CDR3: TGTGCCAGCAGCCAGTTACAGGGGAAAGAAGATCAGCCCCAGCATTTT. It translates to CASSQLQGKEDQPQHF.

This clone was counted a single time. V is TRBV6-2 or TRBV6-3 and J is TRBJ2-1, with 11 bases lining up with TRBD2. The CDR3 is 14 residues long. CDR1 and CDR2 from the germline V gene are MNHEY and SVGEGT. Trimming removed 6 bases from V and 10 bases from J; junction bases left unmatched: 8. The CDR3 bases are TGTGCCAGCAGCCAGCGGTCTAGCGGGGGGGAGCAGTTCTTC. It specifies CASSQRSSGGEQFF.

The chain uses TRBV7-8 and TRBJ2-7; TRBD1 agrees at 7 bases. The CDR3 has 15 residues. V dropped 1 base and J dropped 5; count of bases not matched to a gene: 8. Per germline, CDR1 SGHVS and CDR2 FQNEAQ. The CDR3 DNA reads as TGTGCCAGCAGCTTAGGGGTTCGTCAGGGGGACGAGCAGTACTTC. Amino acids: CASSLGVRQGDEQYF.

The CDR3 here is CAISRDSKDSPLHF. CDR3 nucleotide sequence: TGTGCCATCAGCCGGGACAGCAAGGATTCACCCCTCCACTTT. V usage is TRBV10-3 and J usage is TRBJ1-6; 7 bases fit TRBD1. The CDR3 contains 14 residues. Germline assignment: CDR1 ENHRY and CDR2 SYGVKD. V shed 6 bases, J shed 8 bases, and the junction held 7 bases outside the gene matches.

The rearrangement links TRBV29-1 to TRBJ2-3, with TRBD2 as a possible D gene (5 bases). Germline V gene data show CDR1 as SQVTM and CDR2 as ANQGSEA. The CDR3 contains 13 residues. Trimming removed 6 bases at V and 2 bases at J, with 12 bases between. The CDR3 sequence: CSVEGGITDTQYF. Here the CDR3 DNA reads TGCAGCGTCGAGGGTGGGATCACAGATACGCAGTATTTT.

Details on this clone: At one boundary the junction diverges from the germline segment, which might be a read error. The V and J genes are TRBV5-6 and TRBJ1-1, with 8 bases fitting TRBD1. CDR3 length: 13 residues. Per the germline V gene, CDR1 is SGHDT and CDR2 is YYEEEE. Written as DNA, the CDR3 is TGTGCCAGCAGCTGGACAGGGAACCCTGAAGCTTTCTTT. Translating gives CASSWTGNPEAFF. The entire variable domain, with the rest obtained from reference TRBV5-6 and TRBJ1-1, is as follows: DAGVTQSPTHLIKTRGQQVTLRCSPKSGHDTVSWYQQALGQGPQFIFQYYEEEERQRGNFPDRFSGHQFPNYSSELNVNALLLGDSALYLCASSWTGNPEAFFGQGTRLTVV.

The chain recombines TRBV5-4 with TRBJ2-7, with a possible D match to TRBD2 (7 bases). The CDR3 totals 14 residues. Germline CDR1 is SGHNT and CDR2 is YYREEE (reference sequence). V lost 4 bases and J lost 5, with 16 bases in between. For the CDR3, the DNA is TGTGCCAGCAGCGGGGAACGGGGGGCTCACGAGCAGTACTTC. Translation: CASSGERGAHEQYF.

The chain combines TRBV11-2 with TRBJ1-2; 7 positions match TRBD1. Looked up from germline, CDR1 is SGHAT and CDR2 is FQNNGV. Germline trimming cut 7 bases from V and 8 bases from J; bases unmatched to any gene: 13. The CDR3 length is 14 residues. The DNA for the CDR3 is TGTGCCAGCACCCTAGACCGACAGGGAGCAGGCTACACCTTC. This gives the protein CASTLDRQGAGYTF.

The sample holds a few counts of this clone. The chain couples TRBV19 to TRBJ2-1, with 10 bases lining up with TRBD2. J was trimmed by 3 bases and V by 5 bases; bases with no gene match: 4. This CDR3 is built from 15 residues. Germline V CDR1 and CDR2: LNHDA, SQIVND (reference sequence). CDR3 protein: CASSASGGIYNEQFF. The DNA of the CDR3 is TGTGCCAGTAGTGCTAGCGGGGGAATCTACAATGAGCAGTTCTTC.

The chain combines TRBV7-6 with TRBJ1-2; 7 nucleotides line up with TRBD1. V shed 2 bases, J shed 6 bases, and the junction held 3 bases outside the gene matches. CDR1 and CDR2 (germline): SGHVS, FNYEAQ. The CDR3 contains 13 residues. CDR3 nucleotide sequence: TGTGCCAGCAGCTTAAAGGGGGCCCATGGCTACACCTTC. It codes for CASSLKGAHGYTF.

This chain links TRBV10-2 with TRBJ1-5; 8 bases align to TRBD1. The V and J ends lost 6 bases and 4 bases, in that order; junction bases with no gene match: 8. The CDR3 has 15 residues. Germline CDR1 and CDR2: WSHSY and SAAADI. CDR3 in DNA: TGCGCCAGCAGCCAGACAGGGGCCCCAAATCAGCCCCAGCATTTT. Protein product: CASSQTGAPNQPQHF.

The genes are TRBV9 and TRBJ1-4; 7 bases line up with TRBD1. The length of the CDR3 is 14 residues. Trimming took 3 bases from V and 10 from J; bases not matched to a gene: 9. CDR1 is SGDLS and CDR2 is YYNGEE in the germline V gene. The chain's CDR3 is CASSADRVFGKLFF. The CDR3 DNA reads TGTGCCAGCAGCGCTGACAGGGTGTTTGGAAAACTGTTTTTT.

The chain combines TRBV5-1 with TRBJ2-1; 14 bases match TRBD2. The V segment lost 3 bases and the J segment 5 bases; nucleotides outside the gene matches: 10. This CDR3 has 18 residues. In germline, CDR1 is SGHRS, CDR2 YFSETQ. This CDR3 reads CASSYYSGTSGGNNEQFF. The CDR3 bases are TGCGCCAGCAGCTACTATTCCGGGACTAGCGGGGGAAACAATGAGCAGTTCTTC.